This note documents a single T cell receptor (beta chain) sequence. The antigen remains undetermined. Among the donors, all were Caucasian adults who lived in Nashville, Tennessee. These data belong to a study of shared clonotypes between healthy human individuals. Study as a whole: Plates per donor: three CD4 naive, three CD4 memory, two CD8 naive, one CD8 memory.

Study conclusions and caveats: Estimated richness was generally greater in naive than memory subsets.

The method was immunoSEQ multiplex PCR; TCRdb's version includes in-frame clones alone and lacks a portion of them. The repertoire holds about 510,000 clones, 90% to 97% seen once, with 0.05% to 0.07% in the top ten. The CDR3 sequence is 16 residues long. V lost 0 bases and J lost 4; bases outside the gene matches: 4. Per germline, CDR1 ENHRY and CDR2 SYGVKD. The chain has TRBV10-3 and TRBJ2-1, with TRBD2 matching over 9 bases. The sequence was obtained from a woman in her 30s in good health. Sequences were obtained from naive CD4+ T cells sorted from blood. The subset: CD45RA+ positively selected. DNA of the CDR3: TGTGCCATCAGTGAGTCTGGCGGGAGGGCGTACAATGAGCAGTTCTTC. It translates to CAISESGGRAYNEQFF.